Each of the 10 T cell receptor beta chains below was sequenced from the same sample in a study of control samples from healthy donors and cancer patients. Produced via immunoSEQ multiplex PCR; TCRdb's table is partial and in-frame only. The table shows roughly 130,000 clones, with 85% to 95% occurring only once. The sample was PBMCs. The origin of the receptors is a man in his forties or fifties with head and neck cancer.

This clone was detected once. The rearrangement joins TRBV24-1 to TRBJ2-3, with D perhaps TRBD1 or TRBD2 (5 bases each). Trimming removed 3 bases at V and 5 bases at J, with 17 bases between. CDR1 and CDR2 from the germline V gene are KGHDR and SFDVKD. CDR3 length: 16 amino acids. The CDR3 region is CATSDAGTATEDTQYF. In DNA, the CDR3 is TGTGCCACCAGTGATGCAGGGACGGCTACAGAAGATACGCAGTATTTT.

A remark on this clone: This specimen includes other DNA sequences encoding the same CDR3. Here the CDR3 reads CASSQDRGYNQPQHF. The CDR3 bases are TGCGCCAGCAGCCAAGATCGGGGTTACAATCAGCCCCAGCATTTT. The chain joins TRBV4-3 to TRBJ1-5; D ambiguous. Looked up from germline, CDR1 is LGHNA and CDR2 is YSLEER. CDR3 length: 15 amino acids. The V end lost 0 bases, the J end lost 3 bases, and 9 bases lay between the germline ends.

This sequence joins TRBV6-5 and TRBJ2-7, with 7 bases lining up with TRBD1. The germline CDR1 and CDR2 sequences are MNHEY and SVGAGI. This CDR3 spans 15 amino acids. Trimming cost V 0 bases and J 3 bases; bases outside gene matches: 5. The CDR3 DNA follows: TGTGCCAGCAGTTACTCGCTGGGACAGAGCTACGAGCAGTACTTC. This gives the protein CASSYSLGQSYEQYF.

The chain couples TRBV27 to TRBJ2-2; D possibly corresponds to TRBD2 (5 bases). Germline V lookup: CDR1 MNHEY, CDR2 SMNVEV (reference sequence). The CDR3 is 16 residues long. The germline V and J ends were trimmed by 0 bases and 6 bases, with 14 bases remaining between them. For the CDR3, the DNA is TGTGCCAGCAGTTTATCCACGGGGTTCCGTCCCGGGGAGCTGTTTTTT. This gives the protein CASSLSTGFRPGELFF.

The sample holds one count of this clone. This sequence joins TRBV18 and TRBJ2-3; unclear D gene. Trimming shortened V by 0 bases and J by 4 bases, and 11 bases separated the two germline ends. CDR3 length equals 15 residues. The germline V gene encodes CDR1 KGHSH and CDR2 LQKENI. CDR3 DNA: TGTGCCAGCTCACCACCAAACTCGGTAGCAGATACGCAGTATTTT. This encodes CASSPPNSVADTQYF. The entire variable domain, with the rest obtained from reference TRBV18 and TRBJ2-3, is as follows: NAGVMQNPRHLVRRRGQEARLRCSPMKGHSHVYWYRQLPEEGLKFMVYLQKENIIDESGMPKERFSAEFPKEGPSILRIQQVVRGDSAAYFCASSPPNSVADTQYFGPGTRLTVL.

This rearrangement joins TRBV5-8 to TRBJ1-2; tentatively, D is TRBD1 (6 bases). From germline, CDR1 is SGHTS and CDR2 YDEGEE. V was cut by 3 bases and J by 2 bases, with 17 bases left in between. The CDR3 is made up of 16 amino acids. The CDR3 sequence is CASSSWGALVNYGYTF. The CDR3 DNA follows: TGTGCCAGCAGCTCTTGGGGGGCGTTAGTCAACTATGGCTACACCTTC.

In this sample, this clone turned up once. The chain links TRBV12-3 or TRBV12-4 to TRBJ2-7; D might be TRBD1 (5 bases). V was pared by 4 bases and J by 5 bases, with 12 bases between. The CDR3 runs 13 residues. The CDR3 reads CASSSWQGHEQYF. The CDR3 DNA reads as TGTGCCAGCAGTTCTTGGCAGGGTCACGAGCAGTACTTC.

The count of this clone is one. CDR3 in amino acids: CASSRGTGSIEQFF. For the CDR3, the DNA is TGCGCCAGCAGCCGGGGGACAGGGTCCATTGAGCAGTTCTTC. This chain connects TRBV5-1 to TRBJ2-1; 9 nucleotides agree with TRBD1. Germline V gene lookup returns CDR1 SGHRS and CDR2 YFSETQ. The ends lost 4 bases at V and 9 bases at J; junction bases unmatched: 8. The CDR3 spans 14 residues.

This CDR3 reads CASSFGQLAGGDEQFF. CDR3 DNA: TGTGCCAGCAGCTTTGGTCAGCTAGCGGGGGGAGATGAGCAGTTCTTC. The V gene is TRBV11-3, the J gene TRBJ2-1, with 11 bases lining up with TRBD2. The CDR3 contains 16 residues. Germline V gives CDR1 SGHNT, CDR2 YENEEA. The V gene end was trimmed by 3 bases and the J gene end by 8 bases; junction bases not matched to a gene: 9. Using reference TRBV11-3 and TRBJ2-1 for the parts outside the CDR3, the full variable domain is EAGVVQSPRYKIIEKKQPVAFWCNPISGHNTLYWYLQNLGQGPELLIRYENEEAVDDSQLPKDRFSAERLKGVDSTLKIQPAELGDSAVYLCASSFGQLAGGDEQFFGPGTRLTVL.

This clone was seen just once. This rearrangement joins TRBV7-2 to TRBJ2-5, with TRBD2 identical over 8 bases. CDR3 length equals 17 residues. Looked up from germline, CDR1 is SGHTA and CDR2 is FQGNSA. The V gene end was trimmed by 0 bases and the J gene end by 3 bases; junction bases not matched to a gene: 9. The CDR3 DNA is TGTGCCAGCAGCTTAGCGCCCTCGGGACTAGGGGAAGAGACCCAGTACTTC. It translates to CASSLAPSGLGEETQYF.